This T cell receptor beta chain is from a study of control samples from healthy donors and cancer patients (dated by TCRdb to 2020 to 2022). The CDR1 and CDR2 encoded by the germline V gene are MGHRA and YSYEKL. From cysteine to phenylalanine, the CDR3 is 14 amino acids long. Left in the record is the CDR3 DNA by itself, 42 bases read in frame from the first base. V is pared back by 3 bases and J by 3 bases, with 11 bases lying between the germline termini. Note on this clone: The specificity of this receptor is unknown. No much larger clonotype is one base removed from it; base qualities were not supplied.

The protocol used for the library was the immunoSEQ multiplex PCR assay. The source is immuneACCESS, and TCRdb retained only in-frame sequences with V and J called. Part of the clones is not carried over; for the studies checked, unresolved V genes explain less than half of this, and the remainder is unexplained. The sample profile shows just under 150,000 clones; more than 85% of them were found once. The ten largest clonotypes hold more than 3% of the sample. The receptor chain draws on TRBV4-1 and TRBJ1-2; the D region possibly corresponds to TRBD1 (5 bases align). The sequence derives from a man between 25 and 39 years old in good health. Sequences were obtained from blood. Here the CDR3 is given as CASSHQRGDYGYTF. The sequenced DNA: TGCGCCAGCAGCCATCAAAGAGGGGACTATGGCTACACCTTC.